The clone carrying this T cell receptor beta chain was counted only a few times. The V segment lost 6 bases and the J segment 6 bases; nucleotides outside the gene matches: 9. The CDR3 extends over 14 amino acids. Germline CDR1 and CDR2: MDHEN and SYDVKM. This sample is part of a study of blood T cell repertoires in COVID-19. Study overall: Some COVID-19 samples were acute and others convalescent; all came from the United States, Italy and Spain. Sources were T cells, B-cell-depleted T cells, or PBMCs; the material itself was cDNA or gDNA.

The table came from immunoSEQ multiplex PCR; TCRdb's copy has only in-frame clones and leaves some out. Of tens of thousands of clones in the sample, 90% were seen once. This receptor was taken from a human donor with active COVID-19. The donor label of this sample is uncertain. The chain recombines TRBV28 with TRBJ1-1; TRBD1 matches at 8 bases. Sequences were obtained from peripheral blood. The CDR3 DNA sequence: TGTGCCAGCAGGGAAGATGGACAGGGCGCTGAAGCTTTCTTT. Protein: CASREDGQGAEAFF.